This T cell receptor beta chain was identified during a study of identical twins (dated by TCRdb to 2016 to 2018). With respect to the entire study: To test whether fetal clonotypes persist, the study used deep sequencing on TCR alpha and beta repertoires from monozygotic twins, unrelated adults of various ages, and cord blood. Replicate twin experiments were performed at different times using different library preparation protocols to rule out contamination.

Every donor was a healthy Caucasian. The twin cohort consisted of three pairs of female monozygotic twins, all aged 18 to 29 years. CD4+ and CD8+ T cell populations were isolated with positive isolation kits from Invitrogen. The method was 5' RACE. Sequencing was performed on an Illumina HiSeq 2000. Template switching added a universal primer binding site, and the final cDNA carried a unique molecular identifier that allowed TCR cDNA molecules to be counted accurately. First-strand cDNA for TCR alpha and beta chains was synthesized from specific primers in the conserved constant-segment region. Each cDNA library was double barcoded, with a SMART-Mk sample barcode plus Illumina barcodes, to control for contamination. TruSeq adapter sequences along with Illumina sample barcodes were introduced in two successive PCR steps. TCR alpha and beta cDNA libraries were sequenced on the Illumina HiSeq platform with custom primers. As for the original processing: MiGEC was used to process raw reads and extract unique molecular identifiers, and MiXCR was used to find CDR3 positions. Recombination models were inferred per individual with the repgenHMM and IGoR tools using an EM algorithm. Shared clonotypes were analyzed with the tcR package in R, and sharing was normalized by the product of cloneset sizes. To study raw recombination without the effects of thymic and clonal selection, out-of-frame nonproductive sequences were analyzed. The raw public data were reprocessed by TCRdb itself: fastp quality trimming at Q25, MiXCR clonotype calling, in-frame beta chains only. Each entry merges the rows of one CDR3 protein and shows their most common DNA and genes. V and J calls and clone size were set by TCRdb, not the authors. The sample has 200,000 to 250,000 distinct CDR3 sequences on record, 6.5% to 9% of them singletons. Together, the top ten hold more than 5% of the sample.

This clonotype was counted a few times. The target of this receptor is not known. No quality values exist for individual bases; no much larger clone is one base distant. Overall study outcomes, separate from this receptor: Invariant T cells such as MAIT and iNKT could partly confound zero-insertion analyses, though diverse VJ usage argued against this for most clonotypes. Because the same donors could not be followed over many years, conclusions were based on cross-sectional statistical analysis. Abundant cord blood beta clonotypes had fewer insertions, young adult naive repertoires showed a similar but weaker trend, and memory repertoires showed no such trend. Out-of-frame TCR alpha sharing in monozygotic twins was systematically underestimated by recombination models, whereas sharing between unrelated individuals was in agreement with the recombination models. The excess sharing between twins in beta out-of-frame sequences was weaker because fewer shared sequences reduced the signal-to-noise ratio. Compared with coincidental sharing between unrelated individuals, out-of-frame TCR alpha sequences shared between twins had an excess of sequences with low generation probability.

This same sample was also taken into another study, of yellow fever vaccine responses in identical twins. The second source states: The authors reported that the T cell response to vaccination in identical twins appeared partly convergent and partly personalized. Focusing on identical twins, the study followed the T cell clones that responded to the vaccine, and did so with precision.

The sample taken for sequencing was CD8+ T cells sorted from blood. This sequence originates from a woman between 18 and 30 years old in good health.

The CDR3 protein is CASSPGPDGRTEAFF. Here is the DNA: TGCGCCAGCAGCCCCGGACCCGATGGGAGGACTGAAGCTTTCTTT. The V and J segments used are TRBV5-1 and TRBJ1-1; too little of a D gene remains to name it. The germline V gene yields SGHRS for CDR1 and YFSETQ for CDR2. Measured from the cysteine to the phenylalanine, the CDR3 is 15 residues long. The sequence is cut down to CDR3 DNA, 45 bases in frame from base 1. The germline ends are 18 bases apart after V is trimmed by 4 bases and J by 5 bases.